The 25 T cell receptor beta chains given below trace back to one sample, sequenced in a study of OX40 agonist ivuxolimab in advanced cancers. Data came from immunoSEQ multiplex PCR; TCRdb stores just in-frame clones and leaves some out. Of approximately 75,000 clones in the sample, 60% to 80% were seen once. The input for sequencing was CD4+ or CD8+ T cells sorted from blood, taken in a trial of the OX40 agonist ivuxolimab. The source is an adult with an advanced solid tumor such as melanoma, head and neck, liver or kidney cancer.

The count of this clone is one. The chain uses TRBV5-1 and TRBJ2-2; TRBD2 matches at 12 bases. The CDR3 runs 16 residues. J was trimmed by 3 bases and V by 0 bases; bases with no gene match: 0. Per the germline V gene, CDR1 is SGHRS and CDR2 is YFSETQ. This CDR3 reads CASSLGTSGDTGELFF. The CDR3 coding sequence is TGCGCCAGCAGCTTGGGGACTAGCGGGGACACCGGGGAGCTGTTTTTT.

This clone was detected once. The chain has TRBV28 and TRBJ2-1; TRBD1 matches 7 bases. Germline CDR1 reads MDHEN; CDR2 reads SYDVKM. The CDR3 is 14 amino acids. The ends lost 5 bases at V and 6 bases at J; junction bases unmatched: 7. The CDR3 loop is CASSHTDRANEQFF. The CDR3 bases are TGTGCCAGCAGTCACACCGACAGGGCCAATGAGCAGTTCTTC.

V is TRBV13 and J is TRBJ1-1; D is possibly TRBD1 (5 bases). Trimming took 8 bases from V and 2 from J, leaving 18 bases between them. The CDR3 runs to 15 residues. Germline-derived CDR1 and CDR2 are PRHDT and FYEKMQ (reference sequence). The CDR3 sequence: CASRGYGLENTEAFF. Here the CDR3 DNA reads TGTGCCAGCCGGGGCTACGGGCTGGAAAACACTGAAGCTTTCTTT. Based on the CDR3 plus reference TRBV13 and TRBJ1-1, the full variable domain is AAGVIQSPRHLIKEKRETATLKCYPIPRHDTVYWYQQGPGQDPQFLISFYEKMQSDKGSIPDRFSAQQFSDYHSELNMSSLELGDSALYFCASRGYGLENTEAFFGQGTRLTVV.

The rearrangement uses TRBV5-4 and TRBJ2-1, with TRBD2 matching over 11 bases. Germline V CDR1 and CDR2: SGHNT, YYREEE (reference sequence). J lost 0 bases, V lost 5 bases, and 13 bases had no gene match. The CDR3 is made up of 19 amino acids. CDR3 bases: TGTGCCAGCAGTCCTACCGGGACTAGCGGATTTAGCTCCTACAATGAGCAGTTCTTC. Translation: CASSPTGTSGFSSYNEQFF. The whole variable domain, remainder taken from reference TRBV5-4 and TRBJ2-1, is ETGVTQSPTHLIKTRGQQVTLRCSSQSGHNTVSWYQQALGQGPQFIFQYYREEENGRGNFPPRFSGLQFPNYSSELNVNALELDDSALYLCASSPTGTSGFSSYNEQFFGPGTRLTVL.

CDR3 coding DNA: TGTGCCAGCAGCTTAGTACTAGGCCGGGGACGTGCAACCTACGAGCAGTACTTC. This translates into CASSLVLGRGRATYEQYF. The rearrangement joins TRBV7-2 to TRBJ2-7; D tentatively fits TRBD1 or TRBD2 (5 bases each). This CDR3 is built from 18 residues. Germline assignment: CDR1 SGHTA and CDR2 FQGNSA. The V end lost 1 base, the J end lost 2 bases, and 21 bases lay between the germline ends.

V gene TRBV6-1 combines with J gene TRBJ1-6; D is perhaps TRBD1 (5 bases). The CDR3 consists of 18 residues. Trimming pared 0 bases from V and 0 bases from J, leaving 12 bases between. The germline V gene encodes CDR1 MNHNS and CDR2 SASEGT. The CDR3 nucleotides read TGTGCCAGCAGTGAAGCGGGTGAGGGACGCTCCTATAATTCACCCCTCCACTTT. Its translation: CASSEAGEGRSYNSPLHF.

This clone was counted a single time. The J gene is TRBJ1-2, the V gene TRBV9, with D uncertain. V gave up 0 bases and J gave up 0 bases, with 6 bases separating them. Germline V gene sequence: CDR1 SGDLS, CDR2 YYNGEE. The CDR3 consists of 14 residues. The CDR3 spells CASSVGQTNYGYTF. In nucleotides, the CDR3 is TGTGCCAGCAGCGTAGGGCAGACTAACTATGGCTACACCTTC.

The chain uses TRBV7-9 and TRBJ1-1; 7 bases fit TRBD1. V shed 5 bases and J 0 bases; nucleotides not matched to a gene: 6. Per germline, CDR1 SEHNR and CDR2 FQNEAQ (reference sequence). This CDR3 contains 15 residues. The CDR3 nucleotides are TGTGCCAGCAGCGGACAGGCCTCTATGAACACTGAAGCTTTCTTT. This gives the protein CASSGQASMNTEAFF.

J is TRBJ2-7 and V is TRBV18; 7 nucleotides match TRBD2. This CDR3 has 11 amino acids. Unmatched junction bases numbered 3, after V lost 8 bases and J lost 5 bases. Germline loops: CDR1 KGHSH, CDR2 LQKENI. CDR3 sequence: CASGRVDEQYF. The CDR3 DNA follows: TGTGCCAGCGGGAGGGTCGACGAGCAGTACTTC.

V gene TRBV6-5 combines with J gene TRBJ1-2, with D perhaps TRBD1 (5 bases). The CDR3 is 14 amino acids. Germline CDR1 MNHEY, CDR2 SVGAGI. Trimming removed 6 bases at V and 4 bases at J, with 15 bases between. Here the CDR3 reads CASRKSSRAYGYTF. CDR3 DNA sequence: TGTGCCAGCAGAAAGAGTAGCAGGGCCTATGGCTACACCTTC.

The chain recombines TRBV19 with TRBJ2-3; 10 bases map to TRBD2. CDR3 length equals 14 residues. V lost 4 bases, J lost 5 bases, and 3 bases stayed unmatched. Germline V gives CDR1 LNHDA, CDR2 SQIVND (reference sequence). The CDR3 loop reads CASSTWTSGDTQYF. The CDR3 coding sequence is TGTGCCAGTAGTACCTGGACTAGCGGAGATACGCAGTATTTT.

The chain recombines TRBV5-1 with TRBJ2-4; D is undetermined. The germline gives CDR1 SGHRS, CDR2 YFSETQ. Trimming pared 0 bases from V and 1 base from J, leaving 2 bases between. This CDR3 comprises 13 residues. CDR3 region: CASSLEAKNIQYF. CDR3 DNA sequence: TGCGCCAGCAGCTTGGAGGCCAAAAACATTCAGTACTTC.

This clone was found a few times. This chain joins TRBV29-1 and TRBJ2-5, with 7 bases identical to TRBD2. CDR3 length: 13 residues. CDR1 is SQVTM and CDR2 is ANQGSEA in the germline V gene. The trim removed 5 bases at V and 3 bases at J, leaving 6 bases unmatched. CDR3 in DNA: TGCAGCGTTCGTGGGGGGGGTGAAGAGACCCAGTACTTC. This encodes CSVRGGGEETQYF.

The chain carries TRBV5-1 and TRBJ2-6; D perhaps matches TRBD2 (6 bases). The CDR3 loop spans 20 amino acids. CDR1 and CDR2 (germline): SGHRS, YFSETQ. V lost 0 bases and J lost 0, with 19 bases in between. CDR3 nucleotides: TGCGCCAGCAGCTTGGACCCGGGACTGCAACTGAGCTCTGGGGCCAACGTCCTGACTTTC. It encodes CASSLDPGLQLSSGANVLTF.

V gene TRBV5-4 combines with J gene TRBJ1-2; D may be TRBD1 (5 bases). This CDR3 spans 14 amino acids. Trimming left V 4 bases short and J 2 bases short, with 12 bases between. CDR1 is SGHNT, CDR2 YYREEE, per germline (reference sequence). The CDR3 region has the DNA TGTGCCAGCAGCCGGGACGGACGGAACTATGGCTACACCTTC. This codes for CASSRDGRNYGYTF. Looking up the rest from reference TRBV5-4 and TRBJ1-2 gives the full variable domain: ETGVTQSPTHLIKTRGQQVTLRCSSQSGHNTVSWYQQALGQGPQFIFQYYREEENGRGNFPPRFSGLQFPNYSSELNVNALELDDSALYLCASSRDGRNYGYTFGSGTRLTVV.

The chain has TRBV5-5 and TRBJ2-1; 7 bases are shared with TRBD1. This CDR3 has 15 amino acids. CDR1 and CDR2 from the germline V gene are SGHKS and YYEKEE (reference sequence). The V segment lost 4 bases and the J segment 4 bases; nucleotides outside the gene matches: 8. The CDR3 is CASSMNRGQYNEQFF. The DNA for the CDR3 is TGTGCCAGCAGCATGAACAGGGGCCAATACAATGAGCAGTTCTTC.

The chain is built from TRBV7-3 and TRBJ2-3, with D uncertain. The CDR3 loop spans 14 amino acids. The V gene lost 5 bases and the J gene lost 6 bases, with 15 bases spanning the gap. In germline, CDR1 is SGHTA, CDR2 FQGTGA. CDR3 sequence (DNA): TGTGCCAGCAGCCCTACCCGGCAGGAGGATACGCAGTATTTT. This encodes CASSPTRQEDTQYF.

The rearrangement joins TRBV7-2 to TRBJ2-5, with a tentative D call TRBD1 (6 bases). The V gene's germline CDR1 is SGHTA and CDR2 FQGNSA. The CDR3 contains 15 residues. With 2 bases removed from V and 4 bases from J, the gap between germline ends came to 14 bases. CDR3 nucleotide sequence: TGTGCCAGCAGCTTAACACCAGGGGTAGCAGAGACCCAGTACTTC. Translated, it gives CASSLTPGVAETQYF.

The chain carries TRBV27 and TRBJ2-7; possibly TRBD2 for D (6 bases). The CDR3 has 14 amino acids. Germline loops: CDR1 MNHEY, CDR2 SMNVEV (reference sequence). V was trimmed by 3 bases and J by 0 bases, leaving 9 bases between them. CDR3: CASSFSGGSYEQYF. CDR3 nucleotides: TGTGCCAGCAGTTTTAGCGGCGGCTCCTACGAGCAGTACTTC.

The chain joins TRBV27 to TRBJ2-2, with 8 nucleotides matching TRBD1. The CDR3 covers 15 residues. Trimming cost V 5 bases and J 0 bases; bases outside gene matches: 2. Germline lookup yields CDR1 MNHEY and CDR2 SMNVEV (reference sequence). CDR3 sequence: CASSLRGPNTGELFF. CDR3 nucleotides: TGTGCCAGCAGTCTCAGGGGGCCGAACACCGGGGAGCTGTTTTTT.

The chain employs TRBV14 and TRBJ1-3, with D possibly being TRBD1 (5 bases). Germline lookup yields CDR1 SGHDN and CDR2 FVKESK. This CDR3 is 15 amino acids long. Deletions cut 2 bases from V and 2 bases from J, with 10 bases between. In DNA, the CDR3 is TGTGCCAGCAGCCAACTCACAGGCGCTGGAAACACCATATATTTT. Translated: CASSQLTGAGNTIYF.

CDR3 bases: TGCGCCAGCAGCTTTACAGGGGTAAGGCGCGAGCAGTACTTC. Protein: CASSFTGVRREQYF. The genes are TRBV5-1 and TRBJ2-5, with 7 bases fitting TRBD1. The J call may be mistaken, given a closer DNA end match to TRBJ2-7. CDR3 length: 14 amino acids. The germline CDR1 and CDR2 sequences are SGHRS and YFSETQ.

The V and J genes are TRBV30 and TRBJ2-3; 11 bases line up with TRBD2. The CDR3 is 15 residues long. V was clipped by 6 bases and J by 4 bases; unmatched bases: 9. Germline CDR1 and CDR2: GTSNPN and SVGIG (reference sequence). The CDR3 protein is CACRSLAGGSDTQYF. DNA for the CDR3: TGTGCCTGCCGTTCCCTAGCGGGAGGTTCAGATACGCAGTATTTT.

Only a few counts were recorded for this clone. V is TRBV28 and J is TRBJ1-3; D remains ambiguous. The CDR3 is 14 amino acids. Germline loops: CDR1 MDHEN, CDR2 SYDVKM. Trimming stripped 1 base from V and 4 bases from J, with 8 bases between. The CDR3, as DNA: TGTGCCAGCAGTTTATTCGGGAGCGGAAACACCATATATTTT. Translated, it gives CASSLFGSGNTIYF.

This clone was detected only once. The J gene is TRBJ1-4, the V gene TRBV19, with D possibly TRBD1 on 5 matching bases. The CDR3 is made up of 13 amino acids. Germline CDR1 reads LNHDA; CDR2 reads SQIVND (reference sequence). Trimming left V 8 bases short and J 8 bases short, with 15 bases between. As DNA, the CDR3 is TGTGCCAGTGGTCTCCAGGGTGGAGAAAAACTGTTTTTT. Amino acid sequence: CASGLQGGEKLFF.